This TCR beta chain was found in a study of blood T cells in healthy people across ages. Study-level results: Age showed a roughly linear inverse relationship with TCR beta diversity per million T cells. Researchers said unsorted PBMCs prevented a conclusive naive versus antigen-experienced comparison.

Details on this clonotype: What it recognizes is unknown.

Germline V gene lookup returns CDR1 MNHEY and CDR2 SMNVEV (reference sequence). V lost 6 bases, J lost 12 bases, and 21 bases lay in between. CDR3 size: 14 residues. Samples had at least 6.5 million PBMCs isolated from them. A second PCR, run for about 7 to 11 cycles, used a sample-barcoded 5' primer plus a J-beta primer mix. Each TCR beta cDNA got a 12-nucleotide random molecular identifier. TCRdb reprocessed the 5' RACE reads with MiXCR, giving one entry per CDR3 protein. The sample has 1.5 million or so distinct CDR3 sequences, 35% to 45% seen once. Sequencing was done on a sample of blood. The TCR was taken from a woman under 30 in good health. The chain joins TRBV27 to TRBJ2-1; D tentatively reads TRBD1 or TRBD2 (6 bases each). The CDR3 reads CASSLSPGALGQFF. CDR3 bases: TGTGCCAGCAGCCTCTCGCCGGGGGCCTTGGGGCAGTTCTTC.